This T cell receptor beta chain is from a study of blood T cell repertoires in COVID-19. Study-wide background: Collection of acute and convalescent COVID-19 samples took place in the United States, Italy and Spain.

Details on this clone: A junction end diverges from the germline sequence, so it may reflect a read error.

CDR3 length: 11 amino acids. The germline V gene encodes CDR1 GTSNPN and CDR2 SVGIG (reference sequence). Sequenced by immunoSEQ multiplex PCR; TCRdb stores in-frame clones only, minus some. The table has 200,000 or so clones, roughly 85% seen once; the top ten hold 3.5% to 4.5%. This chain links TRBV30 with TRBJ1-2, with 8 bases aligning to TRBD1. The sequencing sample was made of PBMCs or T cells enriched from blood (not recorded which). This sequence originates from a woman aged 35 to 49 with acute COVID-19. The CDR3 loop reads CAWRAGGPLSF. The CDR3 coding sequence is TGTGCCTGGAGGGCAGGGGGCCCCCTTTCCTTC.